Listed below are T cell receptor beta chains from one sample, sequenced in a study of blood T cell repertoires in COVID-19. Assay: immunoSEQ multiplex PCR; the TCRdb copy retains only in-frame clones and omits some. The table lists approximately 260,000 clones, around 89% of them singletons, with 2.1% in the top ten. Sequencing was carried out using peripheral blood. These receptors all come from a woman aged 55-69 years with COVID-19, enrolled during active disease. The CDR3 runs from the conserved cysteine through the conserved F or W. The order of the fields is clone size, CDR3 length, V gene, D gene, J gene, CDR3 protein, CDR3 DNA. D genes are given only for firm matches. Size values are once, few and many counts, or a class for expanded clones, and some rows have none.

clone size: NA; CDR3 length: 15; V gene: TRBV19; D gene: TRBD1; J gene: TRBJ1-2; CDR3 protein: CASSTPGTDDYGYTF; CDR3 DNA: TGTGCCAGTAGTACACCCGGGACAGATGATTATGGCTACACCTTC
clone size: NA; CDR3 length: 15; V gene: TRBV5-1; D gene: TRBD1; J gene: TRBJ2-2; CDR3 protein: CASSTRTGNTGELFF; CDR3 DNA: TGCGCCAGCAGCACGCGGACAGGGAACACCGGGGAGCTGTTTTTT
clone size: NA; CDR3 length: 14; V gene: TRBV6-5; D gene: TRBD1; J gene: TRBJ1-4; CDR3 protein: CASRLQGAGEKLFF; CDR3 DNA: TGTGCCAGCAGGTTACAGGGGGCAGGCGAAAAGCTGTTTTTT
clone size: NA; CDR3 length: 13; V gene: TRBV5-1; D gene: NA; J gene: TRBJ2-3; CDR3 protein: CASSLGAGDTQYF; CDR3 DNA: TGCGCCAGCAGCTTGGGGGCAGGGGATACGCAGTATTTT
clone size: NA; CDR3 length: 14; V gene: TRBV18; D gene: NA; J gene: TRBJ2-6; CDR3 protein: CASSERAGANVLTF; CDR3 DNA: TGTGCCAGCTCAGAGAGGGCTGGGGCCAACGTCCTGACTTTC
clone size: NA; CDR3 length: 13; V gene: TRBV5-4; D gene: TRBD1; J gene: TRBJ1-2; CDR3 protein: CASSLETGSGYTF; CDR3 DNA: TGTGCCAGCAGCCTGGAGACAGGGTCCGGCTACACCTTC
clone size: NA; CDR3 length: 18; V gene: TRBV5-1; D gene: NA; J gene: TRBJ2-7; CDR3 protein: CASSLAVVTYTQGYEQYF; CDR3 DNA: TGCGCCAGCAGCTTGGCGGTGGTAACCTATACTCAGGGCTACGAGCAGTACTTC
clone size: NA; CDR3 length: 14; V gene: TRBV6-5; D gene: NA; J gene: TRBJ1-1; CDR3 protein: CASSLIGRDTEAFF; CDR3 DNA: TGTGCCAGCAGTTTGATAGGGAGGGACACTGAAGCTTTCTTT
clone size: NA; CDR3 length: 11; V gene: TRBV20-1; D gene: TRBD1; J gene: TRBJ1-1; CDR3 protein: CRGGQGTEAFF; CDR3 DNA: TGCAGGGGGGGACAGGGCACTGAAGCTTTCTTT
clone size: NA; CDR3 length: 14; V gene: TRBV4-3; D gene: NA; J gene: TRBJ2-3; CDR3 protein: CASSQETAGDTQYF; CDR3 DNA: TGCGCCAGCAGCCAAGAGACTGCAGGGGATACGCAGTATTTT
clone size: NA; CDR3 length: 14; V gene: TRBV4-2; D gene: TRBD1; J gene: TRBJ2-7; CDR3 protein: CASSDRDSAYEQYF; CDR3 DNA: TGTGCCAGCAGTGACCGGGACAGTGCCTACGAGCAGTACTTC
clone size: NA; CDR3 length: 13; V gene: TRBV9; D gene: TRBD1; J gene: TRBJ1-1; CDR3 protein: CATQGQMNTEAFF; CDR3 DNA: TGTGCCACCCAGGGACAGATGAACACTGAAGCTTTCTTT
clone size: NA; CDR3 length: 13; V gene: TRBV18; D gene: TRBD1; J gene: TRBJ1-1; CDR3 protein: CASSPGTEAEAFF; CDR3 DNA: TGTGCCAGCTCACCCGGGACAGAAGCTGAAGCTTTCTTT
clone size: NA; CDR3 length: 13; V gene: TRBV7-9; D gene: NA; J gene: TRBJ1-1; CDR3 protein: CASSKPSGAEAFF; CDR3 DNA: TGTGCCAGCAGCAAGCCTAGTGGTGCTGAAGCTTTCTTT
clone size: NA; CDR3 length: 17; V gene: TRBV27; D gene: TRBD2; J gene: TRBJ2-5; CDR3 protein: CASRPGLAGLYQETQYF; CDR3 DNA: TGTGCCAGCAGACCGGGACTAGCGGGGCTGTACCAAGAGACCCAGTACTTC
clone size: NA; CDR3 length: 14; V gene: TRBV19; D gene: NA; J gene: TRBJ1-1; CDR3 protein: CASSIDATNTEAFF; CDR3 DNA: TGTGCCAGTAGTATAGACGCTACGAACACTGAAGCTTTCTTT
clone size: NA; CDR3 length: 14; V gene: TRBV2; D gene: TRBD1; J gene: TRBJ1-4; CDR3 protein: CASGIQGRGEKLFF; CDR3 DNA: TGTGCCAGCGGGATACAGGGGAGAGGAGAAAAACTGTTTTTT
clone size: NA; CDR3 length: 15; V gene: TRBV10-3; D gene: TRBD2; J gene: TRBJ2-7; CDR3 protein: CAISEGLAGPYEQYF; CDR3 DNA: TGTGCCATCAGTGAGGGGCTAGCGGGGCCCTACGAGCAGTACTTC
clone size: few; CDR3 length: 17; V gene: TRBV6-2/TRBV6-3; D gene: TRBD2; J gene: TRBJ2-1; CDR3 protein: CASSRGTSGGAGNEQFF; CDR3 DNA: TGTGCCAGCAGTAGAGGGACTAGCGGGGGGGCCGGGAATGAGCAGTTCTTC
clone size: once; CDR3 length: 16; V gene: TRBV3-1/TRBV3-2; D gene: NA; J gene: TRBJ1-6; CDR3 protein: CASSQEVASYNSPLHF; CDR3 DNA: TGTGCCAGCAGCCAAGAAGTGGCCTCCTATAATTCACCCCTCCACTTT
clone size: NA; CDR3 length: 14; V gene: TRBV4-1; D gene: NA; J gene: TRBJ2-5; CDR3 protein: CASSQEADQETQYF; CDR3 DNA: TGCGCCAGCAGCCAAGAGGCAGATCAAGAGACCCAGTACTTC
clone size: NA; CDR3 length: 15; V gene: TRBV19; D gene: TRBD1; J gene: TRBJ2-6; CDR3 protein: CASSIDRAGANVLTF; CDR3 DNA: TGTGCCAGTAGTATCGACAGGGCTGGGGCCAACGTCCTGACTTTC
clone size: NA; CDR3 length: 16; V gene: TRBV11-2; D gene: TRBD2; J gene: TRBJ2-5; CDR3 protein: CASSPLLAGGQETQYF; CDR3 DNA: TGTGCCAGCAGCCCCCTACTAGCGGGGGGGCAAGAGACCCAGTACTTC
clone size: NA; CDR3 length: 15; V gene: TRBV2; D gene: NA; J gene: TRBJ1-2; CDR3 protein: CASSKIQTDTYGYTF; CDR3 DNA: TGTGCCAGCAGCAAAATACAGACAGATACCTATGGCTACACCTTC
clone size: NA; CDR3 length: 14; V gene: TRBV11-3; D gene: NA; J gene: TRBJ1-2; CDR3 protein: CASSVTPGLIGYTF; CDR3 DNA: TGTGCCAGCAGCGTAACTCCGGGACTGATTGGCTACACCTTC
clone size: NA; CDR3 length: 13; V gene: TRBV6-1; D gene: NA; J gene: TRBJ1-1; CDR3 protein: CASSEERGLGAFF; CDR3 DNA: TGTGCCAGCAGTGAAGAACGTGGTCTCGGGGCTTTCTTT
clone size: NA; CDR3 length: 17; V gene: TRBV15; D gene: NA; J gene: TRBJ1-1; CDR3 protein: CATSRKQGFNVGDEAFF; CDR3 DNA: TGTGCCACCAGCAGGAAACAGGGTTTTAACGTTGGTGATGAAGCTTTCTTT
clone size: NA; CDR3 length: 14; V gene: TRBV24-1; D gene: TRBD1; J gene: TRBJ2-5; CDR3 protein: CATSANTGGQTQYF; CDR3 DNA: TGTGCCACCAGTGCCAACACAGGGGGCCAGACCCAGTACTTC
clone size: NA; CDR3 length: 13; V gene: TRBV29-1; D gene: NA; J gene: TRBJ1-1; CDR3 protein: CSVQVAGNTEAFF; CDR3 DNA: TGCAGCGTTCAGGTTGCAGGGAACACTGAAGCTTTCTTT
clone size: NA; CDR3 length: 14; V gene: TRBV5-5; D gene: TRBD1; J gene: TRBJ1-3; CDR3 protein: CASSLGQGGNTIYF; CDR3 DNA: TGTGCCAGCAGCTTGGGACAGGGTGGAAACACCATATATTTT